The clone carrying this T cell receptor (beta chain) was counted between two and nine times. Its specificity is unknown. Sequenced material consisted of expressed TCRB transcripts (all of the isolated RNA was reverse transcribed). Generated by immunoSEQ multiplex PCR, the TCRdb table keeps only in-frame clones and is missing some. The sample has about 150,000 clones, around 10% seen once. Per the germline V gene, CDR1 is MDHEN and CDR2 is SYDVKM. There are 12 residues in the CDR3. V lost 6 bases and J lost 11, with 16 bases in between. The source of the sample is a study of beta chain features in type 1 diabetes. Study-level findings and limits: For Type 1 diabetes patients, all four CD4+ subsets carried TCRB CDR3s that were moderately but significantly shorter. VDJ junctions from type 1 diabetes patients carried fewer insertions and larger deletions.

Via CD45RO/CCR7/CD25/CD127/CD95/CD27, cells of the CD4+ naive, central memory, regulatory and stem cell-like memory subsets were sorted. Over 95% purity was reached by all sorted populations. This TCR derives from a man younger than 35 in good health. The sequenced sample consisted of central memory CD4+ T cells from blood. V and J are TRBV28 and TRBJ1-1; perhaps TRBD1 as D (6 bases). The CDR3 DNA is TGTGCCAGCAGACTCACAGGGTCGGGGGCTTTCTTT. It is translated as CASRLTGSGAFF. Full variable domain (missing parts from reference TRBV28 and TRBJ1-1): DVKVTQSSRYLVKRTGEKVFLECVQDMDHENMFWYRQDPGLGLRLIYFSYDVKMKEKGDIPEGYSVSREKKERFSLILESASTNQTSMYLCASRLTGSGAFFGQGTRLTVV.